The next 23 T cell receptor beta chains were all read from a single sample in a study of control samples from healthy donors and cancer patients. Produced via immunoSEQ multiplex PCR; TCRdb's table is partial and in-frame only. This repertoire shows tens of thousands of clones, 80% found once; its top ten account for over 9%. The sequenced sample consisted of blood. The receptor source for this set is a man between 65 and 85 years old in good health.

This chain connects TRBV11-2 to TRBJ2-7; 7 bases are a match to TRBD1. V dropped 10 bases and J dropped 0; count of bases not matched to a gene: 9. Germline CDR1 is SGHAT and CDR2 is FQNNGV. This CDR3 has 14 amino acids. The CDR3 spells CAITVGQPSYEQYF. The CDR3 DNA follows: TGTGCCATCACGGTGGGACAGCCCTCCTACGAGCAGTACTTC.

In this sample, this clone turned up a few times. The rearrangement uses TRBV30 and TRBJ1-2; 9 bases map to TRBD1. V lost 3 bases to trimming and J lost 4 bases; unmatched junction nucleotides: 9. Germline CDR1 reads GTSNPN; CDR2 reads SVGIG (reference sequence). This CDR3 has 15 amino acids. CDR3 coding DNA: TGTGCCTGGAGCGCTTCGGAACAGGGGGCCTATGGCTACACCTTC. This encodes CAWSASEQGAYGYTF.

The chain has TRBV28 and TRBJ1-3; D unclear. Germline values: CDR1 MDHEN, CDR2 SYDVKM. The CDR3 runs to 15 residues. Trimming took off 5 bases at V and 9 bases at J, with 20 bases between the two ends. CDR3 sequence: CASSAPGSLASTIYF. The CDR3 bases are TGTGCCAGCAGTGCCCCGGGCAGCTTAGCTAGCACCATATATTTT.

V usage is TRBV3-1 (or the pseudogene TRBV3-2) and J usage is TRBJ2-7; 11 bases align to TRBD1. Germline lookup yields CDR1 LGHDT and CDR2 YNNKEL (reference sequence). The CDR3 contains 15 residues. V shed 5 bases and J 1 base; nucleotides not matched to a gene: 4. CDR3 in DNA: TGTGCCAGCAGCTCCGGGACAGGGGGGTCCTACGAGCAGTACTTC. It specifies CASSSGTGGSYEQYF.

The CDR3 protein is CASRDRVSPLHF. The CDR3 coding sequence is TGTGCCAGCAGGGACAGGGTTTCACCCCTCCACTTT. This chain connects TRBV2 to TRBJ1-6; 8 bases match TRBD1. V dropped 6 bases and J dropped 9; count of bases not matched to a gene: 1. The CDR3 runs to 12 residues. Germline V lookup: CDR1 SNHLY, CDR2 FYNNEI.

The chain couples TRBV9 to TRBJ1-4, with D possibly matching TRBD1 (6 bases). V dropped 4 bases and J dropped 4 bases, with 17 bases sitting between them. The CDR3 is 16 residues long. From germline, CDR1 is SGDLS and CDR2 YYNGEE. CDR3 in DNA: TGTGCCAGCAGCCCAGGGGCCCCGGGACTTAATGAAAAACTGTTTTTT. The encoded protein is CASSPGAPGLNEKLFF.

V usage is TRBV3-1 (or the pseudogene TRBV3-2) and J usage is TRBJ2-4; D is ambiguous. CDR1 LGHDT and CDR2 YNNKEL come from the germline V gene (reference sequence). The CDR3 extends over 13 amino acids. The germline V and J ends were trimmed by 5 bases and 3 bases, with 8 bases remaining between them. This CDR3 reads CASSTGVKNIQYF. The CDR3 nucleotides are TGTGCCAGCAGCACGGGCGTCAAAAACATTCAGTACTTC.

The chain combines TRBV6-1 with TRBJ1-6, with no clear D. Trimming took off 3 bases at V and 7 bases at J, with 10 bases between the two ends. CDR3 length equals 14 residues. Germline CDR1 and CDR2: MNHNS and SASEGT. This chain's CDR3 is CASSESQINSPLHF. The CDR3 DNA is TGTGCCAGCAGTGAGAGCCAGATCAATTCACCCCTCCACTTT.

The chain couples TRBV29-1 to TRBJ2-1; D remains ambiguous. This CDR3 comprises 11 residues. Trimming took off 4 bases at V and 7 bases at J, with 8 bases between the two ends. CDR1 SQVTM and CDR2 ANQGSEA come from the germline V gene. The CDR3 coding sequence is TGCAGCGTTGCACTGTGGAATGAGCAGTTCTTC. The encoded protein is CSVALWNEQFF.

The rearrangement links TRBV7-2 to TRBJ2-1; D possibly uses TRBD1 or TRBD2 (5 bases each). Germline CDR1 SGHTA, CDR2 FQGNSA. The CDR3 length is 15 residues. Trimming took off 5 bases at V and 3 bases at J, with 14 bases between the two ends. The CDR3 region has the DNA TGTGCCAGCAGCGCCGACATGGGGGACTACAATGAGCAGTTCTTC. Amino acids: CASSADMGDYNEQFF.

This clone occurred a few times. The CDR3 DNA sequence: TGCGCCAGCAGCCGGACAGGGGGCTCCCGCCCTGAAGCTTTCTTT. The encoded protein is CASSRTGGSRPEAFF. The chain is built from TRBV4-1 and TRBJ1-1; the match to TRBD1 covers 11 bases. CDR1 and CDR2 from the germline V gene are MGHRA and YSYEKL. This CDR3 is 15 amino acids long. With V trimmed by 4 bases and J by 6 bases, 7 bases remained unmatched.

Regarding this clone: The junction and the germline gene differ at one end; a read error may be behind it. The chain uses TRBV19 and TRBJ1-3, with 7 bases aligning to TRBD1. This CDR3 spans 15 amino acids. Germline V gene lookup returns CDR1 LNHDA and CDR2 SQIVND (reference sequence). DNA for the CDR3: TGTGCCAGCAGTTGGCAGGGGGACTCTGGAAACACTATATGTTTT. It codes for CASSWQGDSGNTICF.

The chain uses TRBV5-1 and TRBJ1-1; the D is unclear. The germline CDR1 and CDR2 sequences are SGHRS and YFSETQ. The CDR3 is 13 amino acids. The V gene lost 0 bases and the J gene lost 5 bases, with 8 bases spanning the gap. CDR3 bases: TGCGCCAGCAGCTTGGGCGTGCGAACTGAAGCTTTCTTT. Its translation: CASSLGVRTEAFF.

The chain couples TRBV29-1 to TRBJ2-5; D not resolved. In germline, CDR1 is SQVTM, CDR2 ANQGSEA. V lost 3 bases to trimming and J lost 5 bases, with 7 bases between them. The length of the CDR3 is 11 residues. In nucleotides, the CDR3 is TGCAGCGTTGAGGCCGGGGAGACCCAGTACTTC. Its protein product is CSVEAGETQYF. The whole variable domain, remainder taken from reference TRBV29-1 and TRBJ2-5, is SAVISQKPSRDICQRGTSLTIQCQVDSQVTMMFWYRQQPGQSLTLIATANQGSEATYESGFVIDKFPISRPNLTFSTLTVSNMSPEDSSIYLCSVEAGETQYFGPGTRLLVL.

The chain joins TRBV28 to TRBJ2-7, with 7 bases fitting TRBD1. Trimming removed 6 bases from V and 2 bases from J; junction bases left unmatched: 7. The V gene's germline CDR1 is MDHEN and CDR2 SYDVKM. CDR3 length equals 14 residues. The CDR3 region has the DNA TGTGCCAGCAGGAGGACAGGTCCAACCTACGAGCAGTACTTC. Its translation: CASRRTGPTYEQYF.

This clone was recorded only once. The chain uses TRBV6-5 and TRBJ1-1; TRBD1 is a possible D gene (5 bases). The CDR3 has 15 amino acids. The V end lost 8 bases, the J end lost 1 base, and 17 bases lay between the germline ends. The germline gives CDR1 MNHEY, CDR2 SVGAGI. The CDR3 DNA is TGTGCCAGCGCAATGCAAGGGGCAGGGAACACTGAAGCTTTCTTT. This encodes CASAMQGAGNTEAFF.

The chain joins TRBV5-1 to TRBJ1-4; D gene uncertain. CDR3 size: 13 residues. V shed 5 bases and J shed 2 bases, with 7 bases lying between them. CDR1 is SGHRS, CDR2 YFSETQ, per germline. CDR3 nucleotides: TGCGCCAGCAGGGGAGTGACTAATGAAAAACTGTTTTTT. The encoded protein is CASRGVTNEKLFF.

The V call is TRBV28, the J call TRBJ1-2, with D unresolved. CDR1 is MDHEN, CDR2 SYDVKM, per germline. Trimming removed 3 bases from V and 3 bases from J, with 14 bases in between. The CDR3 is 15 residues long. The CDR3 DNA is TGTGCCAGCAGTTTTAGCCGGGCTTCGGACTATGGCTACACCTTC. Its translation is CASSFSRASDYGYTF.

The V call is TRBV18, the J call TRBJ1-3; TRBD1 might be the D (6 bases). CDR1 KGHSH and CDR2 LQKENI come from the germline V gene. V lost 2 bases and J 6 bases, leaving 8 bases between the germline ends. The CDR3 is 13 residues long. The CDR3 protein is CASSPSGENTIYF. For the CDR3, the DNA is TGTGCCAGCTCACCATCAGGGGAAAACACCATATATTTT.

The V and J genes are TRBV7-9 and TRBJ1-2; D remains ambiguous. CDR1 and CDR2 from the germline V gene are SEHNR and FQNEAQ (reference sequence). The CDR3 extends over 12 amino acids. The ends were cut back, 2 bases at V and 6 bases at J, with 7 bases in the middle. In DNA, the CDR3 is TGTGCCAGCAGCTTAAATGAGGATGGCTACACCTTC. The encoded protein is CASSLNEDGYTF.

The rearrangement links TRBV7-2 to TRBJ2-7; TRBD2 aligns across 9 bases. Germline V lookup: CDR1 SGHTA, CDR2 FQGNSA. The V segment lost 5 bases and the J segment 4 bases; nucleotides outside the gene matches: 9. This CDR3 spans 15 amino acids. The CDR3 protein is CASSPQGLAIYEQYF. The DNA for the CDR3 is TGTGCCAGCAGCCCACAGGGACTAGCTATTTACGAGCAGTACTTC.

J is TRBJ2-1 and V is TRBV3-1 (or the pseudogene TRBV3-2); D is possibly TRBD1 (6 bases). Deletions cut 2 bases from V and 9 bases from J, with 17 bases between. The CDR3 sequence is 15 residues long. Germline CDR1 reads LGHDT; CDR2 reads YNNKEL (reference sequence). The chain's CDR3 is CASSQSLTGYGEQFF. The DNA of the CDR3 is TGTGCCAGCAGCCAAAGTCTAACAGGGTACGGTGAGCAGTTCTTC.

The J gene is TRBJ1-1, the V gene TRBV27; D is perhaps TRBD1 (6 bases). The CDR3 is 14 amino acids. Germline loops: CDR1 MNHEY, CDR2 SMNVEV (reference sequence). The V end lost 8 bases, the J end lost 7 bases, and 20 bases lay between the germline ends. The CDR3: CASRNRAASGEAFF. The CDR3 DNA sequence: TGTGCCAGCCGAAACAGGGCCGCCTCAGGTGAAGCTTTCTTT.